The 6 T cell receptor beta chains presented below share a single source sample, sequenced in a study of T cell responses to AZD1222 COVID-19 vaccine. Sequencing was performed with immunoSEQ multiplex PCR; in TCRdb, only in-frame clones are kept and a portion is missing. The data contain around 100,000 clones, around 87% of them seen just once; the ten biggest clones take up 4% to 4.5%. The sample here was peripheral blood, taken on day 0 of MenACWY control vaccination. These receptors were obtained from an adult in good health.

The V gene is TRBV6-5, the J gene TRBJ2-3, with 12 bases matching TRBD2. The CDR3 consists of 15 residues. Germline V gene sequence: CDR1 MNHEY, CDR2 SVGAGI. V lost 7 bases and J lost 2; bases outside the gene matches: 4. The CDR3 nucleotides are TGTGCCAGCACCCTAGCGGGAGGGTTCACAGATACGCAGTATTTT. Its protein product is CASTLAGGFTDTQYF.

Sample share makes this clone large. The rearrangement links TRBV20-1 to TRBJ1-5; D not resolved. The germline CDR1 and CDR2 sequences are DFQATT and SNEGSKA (reference sequence). This CDR3 has 10 amino acids. Trimming shortened V by 4 bases and J by 11 bases, and 9 bases separated the two germline ends. CDR3 nucleotide sequence: TGCAGTGCTACGGGCGGCTCCCAGCATTTT. Translated: CSATGGSQHF.

This clone has at least ten counts. This sequence joins TRBV19 and TRBJ2-1; TRBD2 aligns across 7 bases. This CDR3 region has 15 residues. CDR1 and CDR2 (germline): LNHDA, SQIVND (reference sequence). The V segment lost 8 bases and the J segment 0 bases; nucleotides outside the gene matches: 7. CDR3 coding DNA: TGTGCCAGTCGGTCGGGCGGGAGCTCCTACAATGAGCAGTTCTTC. Amino acid sequence: CASRSGGSSYNEQFF. Combining the CDR3 with reference TRBV19 and TRBJ2-1 gives the whole variable domain DGGITQSPKYLFRKEGQNVTLSCEQNLNHDAMYWYRQDPGQGLRLIYYSQIVNDFQKGDIAEGYSVSREKKESFPLTVTSAQKNPTAFYLCASRSGGSSYNEQFFGPGTRLTVL.

The rearrangement links TRBV6-5 to TRBJ1-1, with D perhaps matching TRBD1 (5 bases). With 7 bases removed from V and 2 bases from J, the gap between germline ends came to 11 bases. The length of the CDR3 is 13 residues. Germline V gene lookup returns CDR1 MNHEY and CDR2 SVGAGI. The CDR3 sequence: CASTETANTEAFF. The CDR3 coding sequence is TGTGCCAGCACGGAGACAGCTAACACTGAAGCTTTCTTT.

V usage is TRBV6-5 and J usage is TRBJ1-5; no clear D. CDR3 length equals 14 residues. Germline V gives CDR1 MNHEY, CDR2 SVGAGI. Trimming took 5 bases from V and 2 from J, leaving 10 bases between them. As DNA, the CDR3 is TGTGCCAGCAGTCCTGGCCTCGGCAATCAGCCCCAGCATTTT. It yields the protein CASSPGLGNQPQHF.

The V gene is TRBV18, the J gene TRBJ1-5; 9 nucleotides line up with TRBD1. The CDR3 runs to 15 residues. Germline V gene sequence: CDR1 KGHSH, CDR2 LQKENI. Losses at the gene ends were 5 bases for V and 4 bases for J; bases not matched to a gene: 6. The CDR3 sequence: CASSTVDRGNQPQHF. The CDR3 bases are TGTGCCAGCTCAACGGTAGACAGGGGGAATCAGCCCCAGCATTTT.